Each of the 26 T cell receptor beta chains below was sequenced from the same sample in a study of T cell responses to AZD1222 COVID-19 vaccine. Generated by immunoSEQ multiplex PCR, the TCRdb table keeps only in-frame clones and is missing some. Altogether about 150,000 clones are present, around 89% being singletons, with the ten largest covering 3% to 4%. The source material was peripheral blood, sampled on day 0 of MenACWY control vaccination. The receptors were gathered from an adult in good health.

V and J are TRBV9 and TRBJ2-7; 7 positions agree with TRBD1. With V trimmed by 3 bases and J by 6 bases, 12 bases remained unmatched. The CDR3 has 15 amino acids. In germline, CDR1 is SGDLS, CDR2 YYNGEE. CDR3 coding DNA: TGTGCCAGCAGCGCCTTACAGGGGATAGGCGGCGAGCAGTACTTC. This codes for CASSALQGIGGEQYF.

This clone has only one observation. CDR3 protein: CASSPNGETEAFF. CDR3 nucleotides: TGCGCCAGCAGTCCCAATGGCGAAACTGAAGCTTTCTTT. The genes are TRBV23-1 and TRBJ1-1; D gene unclear. TRBV23-1 is designated an ORF whose function remains uncertain. CDR3 length: 13 amino acids. V was trimmed by 4 bases and J by 5 bases, leaving 11 bases between them.

The genes are TRBV28 and TRBJ1-4; weak D call: TRBD1 (6 bases). The germline V and J ends were trimmed by 2 bases and 0 bases, with 7 bases remaining between them. The length of the CDR3 is 15 residues. In germline, CDR1 is MDHEN, CDR2 SYDVKM. The CDR3 sequence is CASSLGGATNEKLFF. The CDR3 region has the DNA TGTGCCAGCAGTTTAGGGGGCGCAACTAATGAAAAACTGTTTTTT.

This clone was recorded a few times. The chain combines TRBV20-1 with TRBJ2-7; no firm D call. V was pared by 7 bases and J by 5 bases, with 12 bases between. This CDR3 region has 11 residues. Germline values: CDR1 DFQATT, CDR2 SNEGSKA (reference sequence). The CDR3 DNA reads TGCAGTGGGCTGGGGTCCGACGAGCAGTACTTC. This sequence encodes CSGLGSDEQYF.

This chain joins TRBV6-2 or TRBV6-3 and TRBJ2-6; TRBD1 might be the D (5 bases). The CDR3 covers 17 residues. Germline CDR1 is MNHEY and CDR2 is SVGEGT. Trimming stripped 3 bases from V and 4 bases from J, with 16 bases between. CDR3 sequence reads: CASSYQTTGLGANVLTF. CDR3 in DNA: TGTGCCAGCAGTTATCAAACTACAGGCCTGGGGGCCAACGTCCTGACTTTC.

This rearrangement joins TRBV5-4 to TRBJ2-3; a weak D match, TRBD1 (6 bases). Trimming took off 4 bases at V and 0 bases at J, with 12 bases between the two ends. In germline, CDR1 is SGHNT, CDR2 YYREEE (reference sequence). The CDR3 contains 15 residues. The DNA of the CDR3 is TGTGCCAGCAGCCGGGACATCGCTAGCACAGATACGCAGTATTTT. It codes for CASSRDIASTDTQYF.

This clone was counted a few times. The rearrangement joins TRBV5-1 to TRBJ1-5; D is possibly TRBD1 (5 bases). The CDR3 covers 14 residues. The germline V gene encodes CDR1 SGHRS and CDR2 YFSETQ. The V and J ends lost 0 bases and 4 bases respectively, with 8 bases between them. The CDR3 loop is CASSLGGINQPQHF. Written as DNA, the CDR3 is TGCGCCAGCAGCTTGGGGGGGATTAATCAGCCCCAGCATTTT.

The chain couples TRBV5-1 to TRBJ2-2, with 7 positions matching TRBD1. The germline CDR1 and CDR2 sequences are SGHRS and YFSETQ. The CDR3 has 17 residues. Trimming took 4 bases from V and 1 from J; bases not matched to a gene: 10. As DNA, the CDR3 is TGCGCCAGCAGCGCCCCGTCTGGGACAGAGAACACCGGGGAGCTGTTTTTT. This codes for CASSAPSGTENTGELFF.

The chain recombines TRBV3-1 (or the pseudogene TRBV3-2) with TRBJ1-4; TRBD1 might be the D (5 bases). This CDR3 is 14 amino acids long. V lost 4 bases to trimming and J lost 7 bases, with 13 bases between them. CDR1 and CDR2 (germline): LGHDT, YNNKEL (reference sequence). The CDR3 sequence: CASSPPRDSEKLFF. CDR3 coding DNA: TGTGCCAGCAGCCCACCCAGGGACTCTGAAAAACTGTTTTTT.

This clone showed up just a few times. V usage is TRBV9 and J usage is TRBJ1-1; a weak D match, TRBD1 (6 bases). This CDR3 is built from 19 residues. V dropped 3 bases and J dropped 0 bases, with 24 bases sitting between them. Germline loops: CDR1 SGDLS, CDR2 YYNGEE. The CDR3 loop is CASSAVGGREGTVNTEAFF. For the CDR3, the DNA is TGTGCCAGCAGCGCGGTAGGGGGGAGAGAGGGTACAGTGAACACTGAAGCTTTCTTT. The variable domain in full, completed from reference TRBV9 and TRBJ1-1, reads DSGVTQTPKHLITATGQRVTLRCSPRSGDLSVYWYQQSLDQGLQFLIQYYNGEERAKGNILERFSAQQFPDLHSELNLSSLELGDSALYFCASSAVGGREGTVNTEAFFGQGTRLTVV.

This chain connects TRBV6-1 to TRBJ1-1; D is uncertain. Trimming stripped 1 base from V and 5 bases from J, with 11 bases between. The CDR3 totals 14 residues. Germline assignment: CDR1 MNHNS and CDR2 SASEGT. The CDR3 DNA reads as TGTGCCAGCAGTGAAGGTATAGAAGGAACTGAAGCTTTCTTT. It encodes CASSEGIEGTEAFF.

The chain employs TRBV7-2 and TRBJ1-2; D unresolved. Trimming stripped 5 bases from V and 4 bases from J, with 8 bases between. The CDR3 is 12 amino acids. Germline V gene data show CDR1 as SGHTA and CDR2 as FQGNSA. This CDR3 is CASSPRSYGYTF. As DNA, the CDR3 is TGTGCCAGCAGCCCCCGTAGCTATGGCTACACCTTC.

The gene calls are TRBV19 and TRBJ1-5; perhaps TRBD1 as D (6 bases). The germline V gene encodes CDR1 LNHDA and CDR2 SQIVND (reference sequence). The CDR3 length is 15 residues. Deletions cut 5 bases from V and 11 bases from J, with 22 bases between. As DNA, the CDR3 is TGTGCCAGTAGTCCCCGTGGACAGCGAGTATTATCCCAGCATTTT. Translating gives CASSPRGQRVLSQHF.

V is TRBV3-1 (or the pseudogene TRBV3-2) and J is TRBJ2-7; D possibly uses TRBD1 or TRBD2 (5 bases each). Germline CDR1 and CDR2: LGHDT and YNNKEL (reference sequence). Trimming removed 4 bases at V and 6 bases at J, with 19 bases between. CDR3 size: 15 residues. The CDR3 here is CASSPRDAWLVEQYF. Written as DNA, the CDR3 is TGTGCCAGCAGCCCCCGGGACGCCTGGCTTGTCGAGCAGTACTTC.

This clone is a singleton in its sample. The rearrangement links TRBV6-5 to TRBJ1-1; TRBD1 matches 7 bases. This CDR3 is 14 amino acids long. Germline assignment: CDR1 MNHEY and CDR2 SVGAGI. Trimming at V came to 5 bases and at J to 1 base, leaving 4 bases not matched to a gene. DNA for the CDR3: TGTGCCAGCAGTCGCGACAGGGAGAACACTGAAGCTTTCTTT. Residues: CASSRDRENTEAFF.

The rearrangement uses TRBV7-2 and TRBJ1-4; D call uncertain. The germline gives CDR1 SGHTA, CDR2 FQGNSA. This CDR3 is built from 12 residues. The V and J ends lost 1 base and 5 bases respectively, with 2 bases between them. The CDR3 here is CASSLENEKLFF. The CDR3 nucleotides read TGTGCCAGCAGCTTAGAGAATGAAAAACTGTTTTTT.

This sequence joins TRBV18 and TRBJ1-5; TRBD1 is a possible D gene (5 bases). The V gene lost 3 bases and the J gene lost 6 bases, with 6 bases spanning the gap. Germline V gene data show CDR1 as KGHSH and CDR2 as LQKENI. This CDR3 comprises 12 residues. CDR3 nucleotides: TGTGCCAGCTCACCGGGGGGTCAGCCCCAGCATTTT. It is translated as CASSPGGQPQHF.

The V gene is TRBV10-3, the J gene TRBJ1-1; 8 bases are shared with TRBD1. CDR3 length: 16 amino acids. Unmatched junction bases numbered 11, after V lost 8 bases and J lost 0 bases. Per germline, CDR1 ENHRY and CDR2 SYGVKD. The CDR3 loop is CAISDRETLMNTEAFF. CDR3 bases: TGTGCCATCTCGGACAGGGAAACCCTCATGAACACTGAAGCTTTCTTT.

The chain joins TRBV5-8 to TRBJ2-1; the D is unclear. Germline V CDR1 and CDR2: SGHTS, YDEGEE. V lost 2 bases and J 8 bases, leaving 11 bases between the germline ends. This CDR3 is built from 13 residues. The chain's CDR3 is CASSLFQFDEQFF. CDR3 DNA sequence: TGTGCCAGCAGCTTATTTCAATTTGATGAGCAGTTCTTC.

The chain recombines TRBV19 with TRBJ1-4; 9 bases match TRBD1. V was pared by 2 bases and J by 7 bases, with 5 bases of the junction left unmatched. Germline-derived CDR1 and CDR2 are LNHDA and SQIVND (reference sequence). This CDR3 contains 15 residues. CDR3 protein: CASSITGTGREKLFF. The CDR3, as DNA: TGTGCCAGTAGTATAACCGGGACAGGGCGTGAAAAACTGTTTTTT.

The genes are TRBV3-1 (or the pseudogene TRBV3-2) and TRBJ2-7; D gene unclear. Trimming shortened V by 4 bases and J by 3 bases, and 10 bases separated the two germline ends. The CDR3 spans 13 residues. CDR1 is LGHDT and CDR2 is YNNKEL in the germline V gene (reference sequence). The CDR3 spells CASSPMTHYEQYF. CDR3 nucleotide sequence: TGTGCCAGCAGCCCAATGACCCACTACGAGCAGTACTTC.

The chain joins TRBV9 to TRBJ2-1, with D hard to call. Germline assignment: CDR1 SGDLS and CDR2 YYNGEE. The CDR3 spans 13 residues. V was clipped by 5 bases and J by 3 bases, with 9 bases between them. The CDR3 DNA is TGTGCCAGCAGTGGATCCAACTACAATGAGCAGTTCTTC. Translated, it gives CASSGSNYNEQFF. Full variable domain (rest looked up from reference TRBV9 and TRBJ2-1): DSGVTQTPKHLITATGQRVTLRCSPRSGDLSVYWYQQSLDQGLQFLIQYYNGEERAKGNILERFSAQQFPDLHSELNLSSLELGDSALYFCASSGSNYNEQFFGPGTRLTVL.

The chain employs TRBV4-3 and TRBJ1-1; TRBD1 might be the D (6 bases). The CDR3 has 16 residues. The V end lost 1 base, the J end lost 5 bases, and 17 bases lay between the germline ends. CDR1 is LGHNA, CDR2 YSLEER, per germline. The CDR3 nucleotides read TGCGCCAGCAGCCAAGGGGGACGGGGGCCGGGGACTGAAGCTTTCTTT. Its translation is CASSQGGRGPGTEAFF.

This sequence joins TRBV4-1 and TRBJ2-1; D is unresolved. The CDR3 length is 14 residues. Trimming pared 2 bases from V and 6 bases from J, leaving 11 bases between. CDR1 MGHRA and CDR2 YSYEKL come from the germline V gene. CDR3: CASSQIVALNEQFF. CDR3 coding DNA: TGCGCCAGCAGCCAAATTGTAGCACTCAATGAGCAGTTCTTC.

This sequence joins TRBV7-2 and TRBJ1-4; no definite D call. The CDR3 has 15 amino acids. In germline, CDR1 is SGHTA, CDR2 FQGNSA. V gave up 6 bases and J gave up 5 bases, with 16 bases separating them. The CDR3: CASSPLGSGNEKLFF. The CDR3 nucleotides read TGTGCCAGCAGTCCGTTGGGGAGTGGGAATGAAAAACTGTTTTTT.

The chain links TRBV4-3 to TRBJ1-4, with D possibly being TRBD1 (6 bases). V shed 1 base and J shed 8 bases, with 14 bases lying between them. The CDR3 is 15 residues long. Germline V gene data show CDR1 as LGHNA and CDR2 as YSLEER. The CDR3 DNA follows: TGCGCCAGCAGCCAAGTGGACAGTGAAAACGAAAAACTGTTTTTT. Its protein is CASSQVDSENEKLFF.